Shown below are 19 T cell receptor beta chains from a single sample sequenced in a study of human T cells and chemical hapten exposure. TCRdb independently ran MiXCR on the RACE reads; one entry per CDR3 protein. The sample carries about 300,000 distinct CDR3 sequences, approximately 5.8% recorded once. As to time point: pre-sensitization, week 0. As for treatment: therapeutic diphenylcyclopropenone sensitization with weekly scalp DPC. Sequencing was performed on whole blood, taken in connection with sensitization to the hapten diphenylcyclopropenone (DPC). These receptor sequences come from a young woman with alopecia areata. Some clones in this sample may be carry-over from other donors' samples.

The sample holds a few counts of this clonotype. The chain links TRBV6-5 to TRBJ2-2; the D is unclear. This CDR3 has 16 amino acids. The germline V and J ends were trimmed by 0 bases and 0 bases, with 8 bases remaining between them. Germline V lookup: CDR1 MNHEY, CDR2 SVGAGI. The CDR3 here is CASSYSKPANTGELFF. For the CDR3, the DNA is TGTGCCAGCAGTTACTCTAAACCTGCGAACACCGGGGAGCTGTTTTTT.

In its sample, this clonotype was seen many times. The rearrangement uses TRBV3-1 and TRBJ2-7, with no clear D. From germline, CDR1 is LGHDT and CDR2 YNNKEL (reference sequence). The ends were cut back, 4 bases at V and 3 bases at J, with 10 bases in the middle. This CDR3 is built from 13 residues. CDR3 amino acids: CASSREKVYEQYF. In DNA form, the CDR3 reads TGTGCCAGCAGCCGAGAAAAAGTCTACGAGCAGTACTTC.

This clonotype was recorded a few times. The chain employs TRBV14 and TRBJ2-5, with a tentative D call TRBD2 (5 bases). The CDR3 totals 13 residues. With 5 bases removed from V and 2 bases from J, the gap between germline ends came to 9 bases. CDR1 is SGHDN and CDR2 is FVKESK in the germline V gene. The CDR3 region has the DNA TGTGCCAGCAGCGCACTAGATCAAGAGACCCAGTACTTC. It is translated as CASSALDQETQYF.

The chain links TRBV20-1 to TRBJ2-2; D unclear. The germline CDR1 and CDR2 sequences are DFQATT and SNEGSKA (reference sequence). Trimming left V 4 bases short and J 6 bases short, with 12 bases between. This CDR3 comprises 13 residues. In nucleotides, the CDR3 is TGCAGTGCTATCGTCCCTACCGCCGGGGAGCTGTTTTTT. As protein: CSAIVPTAGELFF.

This clonotype occurred many times. The J gene is TRBJ1-3, the V gene TRBV4-3, with TRBD1 as a possible D gene (6 bases). This CDR3 has 18 amino acids. Looked up from germline, CDR1 is LGHNA and CDR2 is YSLEER. The V and J ends lost 0 bases and 0 bases respectively, with 15 bases between them. CDR3 region: CASSQDEGDKVSGNTIYF. In nucleotides, the CDR3 is TGCGCCAGCAGCCAAGATGAGGGGGACAAGGTCTCTGGAAACACCATATATTTT.

Only a few counts were recorded for this clonotype. V gene TRBV25-1 combines with J gene TRBJ1-1; TRBD1 matches at 7 bases. The CDR3 consists of 15 residues. The junction had 14 bases not matched to a gene; V was cut back by 6 bases and J by 7 bases. Germline values: CDR1 MGHDK, CDR2 SYGVNS. The CDR3 loop reads CASRAPGGRGFEAFF. The CDR3 DNA is TGTGCCAGCAGGGCCCCAGGGGGGAGGGGGTTTGAAGCTTTCTTT.

This chain joins TRBV4-2 and TRBJ2-7; 7 positions match TRBD1. Losses at the gene ends were 1 base for V and 2 bases for J; bases not matched to a gene: 8. CDR1 is LGHNA and CDR2 is YNFKEQ in the germline V gene. This CDR3 is built from 16 residues. CDR3 in DNA: TGTGCCAGCAGCCAAGTAGTGGGCAGGGGGACCTACGAGCAGTACTTC. This translates into CASSQVVGRGTYEQYF.

The V call is TRBV2, the J call TRBJ1-5; D possibly corresponds to TRBD1 (6 bases). The CDR3 runs to 15 residues. The V and J ends lost 5 bases and 5 bases respectively, with 16 bases between them. Germline loops: CDR1 SNHLY, CDR2 FYNNEI. The CDR3 region has the DNA TGTGCCAGCAGTAGAGAGAAGGGGGGCCATCAGCCCCAGCATTTT. It encodes CASSREKGGHQPQHF.

In its sample, this clonotype was seen a few times. The rearrangement uses TRBV7-6 and TRBJ2-1; TRBD2 might be the D (5 bases). This CDR3 spans 15 amino acids. Germline-derived CDR1 and CDR2 are SGHVS and FNYEAQ. Trimming stripped 5 bases from V and 10 bases from J, with 21 bases between. The CDR3 sequence: CASSPRLQDGLEQFF. CDR3 bases: TGTGCCAGCAGCCCCCGACTACAAGATGGATTGGAGCAGTTCTTC.

This clonotype was observed at least ten times. The chain couples TRBV12-3 or TRBV12-4 to TRBJ1-4; 8 nucleotides line up with TRBD1. V dropped 10 bases and J dropped 4; count of bases not matched to a gene: 5. This CDR3 is 13 amino acids long. CDR3 DNA: TGTGCCACCAGACAGGGGAGTAATGAAAAACTGTTTTTT. Translation: CATRQGSNEKLFF.

The gene calls are TRBV28 and TRBJ1-6; 8 bases match TRBD1. In germline, CDR1 is MDHEN, CDR2 SYDVKM. The trim removed 2 bases at V and 9 bases at J, leaving 6 bases unmatched. The CDR3 is 15 residues long. The CDR3 loop is CASSLMGQGASPLHF. The CDR3 DNA follows: TGTGCCAGCAGTTTAATGGGGCAGGGGGCTTCACCCCTCCACTTT.

The V and J genes are TRBV29-1 and TRBJ2-3; tentatively, D is TRBD1 (6 bases). Trimming took 0 bases from V and 4 from J, leaving 17 bases between them. The CDR3 has 16 residues. The germline gives CDR1 SQVTM, CDR2 ANQGSEA. In DNA form, the CDR3 reads TGCAGCGTTGAAGATGTAACCCAGGGGTGGGCAGATACGCAGTATTTT. Translated: CSVEDVTQGWADTQYF.

V and J are TRBV10-3 and TRBJ1-3; 10 positions match TRBD1. Germline V lookup: CDR1 ENHRY, CDR2 SYGVKD. The CDR3 is 15 residues long. With 5 bases clipped from V and 5 bases from J, the junction kept 6 bases outside the gene matches. The CDR3, as DNA: TGTGCCATCAGTTCCGACAGGGGGCAAAGAAACACCATATATTTT. This codes for CAISSDRGQRNTIYF.

The chain joins TRBV10-3 to TRBJ1-5, with D hard to call. V gave up 4 bases and J gave up 4 bases, with 8 bases separating them. CDR3 length: 13 amino acids. CDR1 and CDR2 from the germline V gene are ENHRY and SYGVKD. This CDR3 reads CAISVSLNQPQHF. The CDR3 coding sequence is TGTGCCATCAGTGTATCCTTAAATCAGCCCCAGCATTTT.

Ten or more counts support this clonotype. The gene calls are TRBV4-2 and TRBJ1-1; no clear D. The germline V gene encodes CDR1 LGHNA and CDR2 YNFKEQ. V gave up 3 bases and J gave up 3 bases, with 14 bases separating them. The CDR3 consists of 15 residues. In DNA form, the CDR3 reads TGTGCCAGCAGCCACACAGTCGGTCCTGACACTGAAGCTTTCTTT. Amino acids: CASSHTVGPDTEAFF.

The rearrangement uses TRBV5-1 and TRBJ2-3; possibly TRBD2 for D (5 bases). The ends were cut back, 1 base at V and 4 bases at J, with 13 bases in the middle. The length of the CDR3 is 15 residues. Germline assignment: CDR1 SGHRS and CDR2 YFSETQ. The CDR3 protein is CASSLRPEGPDTQYF. CDR3 bases: TGCGCCAGCAGCTTGAGACCTGAGGGCCCAGATACGCAGTATTTT.

This clonotype has only a few counts. The CDR3, as DNA: TGTGCCAGCAGTCCCATCCAGAAGCGGGGGGGCCGAGAGACCCAGTACTTC. It codes for CASSPIQKRGGRETQYF. V is TRBV12-3 or TRBV12-4 and J is TRBJ2-5, with 10 nucleotides matching TRBD2. There are 17 residues in the CDR3. V lost 5 bases, J lost 4 bases, and 13 bases stayed unmatched.

This clonotype has a count of ten or more. This chain joins TRBV7-9 and TRBJ2-1; 8 nucleotides agree with TRBD2. The CDR3 contains 14 residues. V dropped 5 bases and J dropped 9; count of bases not matched to a gene: 9. The V gene's germline CDR1 is SEHNR and CDR2 FQNEAQ (reference sequence). CDR3 nucleotide sequence: TGTGCCAGCAGCATACCGGGACTAGACGCTGAGCAGTTCTTC. Protein: CASSIPGLDAEQFF. Filled out from reference TRBV7-9 and TRBJ2-1, the complete variable domain reads DTGVSQNPRHKITKRGQNVTFRCDPISEHNRLYWYRQTLGQGPEFLTYFQNEAQLEKSRLLSDRFSAERPKGSFSTLEIQRTEQGDSAMYLCASSIPGLDAEQFFGPGTRLTVL.

This clonotype was recorded many times. The chain joins TRBV4-3 to TRBJ2-7; 8 nucleotides agree with TRBD2. The length of the CDR3 is 14 residues. V was clipped by 0 bases and J by 2 bases; unmatched bases: 0. Germline loops: CDR1 LGHNA, CDR2 YSLEER. The CDR3 reads CASSQDSGAYEQYF. Written as DNA, the CDR3 is TGCGCCAGCAGCCAAGATAGCGGGGCCTACGAGCAGTACTTC.